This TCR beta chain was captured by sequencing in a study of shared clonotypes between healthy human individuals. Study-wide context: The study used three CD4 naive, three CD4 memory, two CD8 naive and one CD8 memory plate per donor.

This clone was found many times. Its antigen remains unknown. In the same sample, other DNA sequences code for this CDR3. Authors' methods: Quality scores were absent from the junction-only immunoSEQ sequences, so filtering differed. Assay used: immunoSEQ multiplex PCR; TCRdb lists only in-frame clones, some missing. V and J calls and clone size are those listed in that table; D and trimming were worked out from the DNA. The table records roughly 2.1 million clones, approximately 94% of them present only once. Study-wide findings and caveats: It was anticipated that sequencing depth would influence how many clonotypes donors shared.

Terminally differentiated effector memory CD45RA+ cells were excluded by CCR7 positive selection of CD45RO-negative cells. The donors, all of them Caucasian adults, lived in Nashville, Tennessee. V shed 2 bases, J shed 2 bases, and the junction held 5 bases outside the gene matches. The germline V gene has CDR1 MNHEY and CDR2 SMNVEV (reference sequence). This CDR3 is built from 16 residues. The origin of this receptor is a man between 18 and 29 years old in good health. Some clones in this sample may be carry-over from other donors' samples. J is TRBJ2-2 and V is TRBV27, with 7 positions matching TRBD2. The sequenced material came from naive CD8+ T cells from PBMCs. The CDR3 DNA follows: TGTGCCAGCAGTTTAAGACTAGCAGACAACACCGGGGAGCTGTTTTTT. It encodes CASSLRLADNTGELFF.